The 5 T cell receptor beta chains below were found in one sample sequenced in a study of T cells in Graves' hyperthyroidism and ophthalmopathy. Regions amplified from RNA transcripts were the TCR beta CDR3 regions. Using the HTBI primer set, a first-round RT-PCR was run on the TCR CDR3. In TCRdb, the multiplex PCR reads were re-called with MiXCR into one record per CDR3 protein. The data contain over 500,000 distinct CDR3 sequences, about a sixth of them singletons. Sequencing was carried out using blood. The receptors shown here come from a woman between 18 and 29 years old with Graves' ophthalmopathy.

At least ten counts were recorded for this clonotype. The chain has TRBV5-8 and TRBJ1-1; D perhaps matches TRBD1 (6 bases). Per the germline V gene, CDR1 is SGHTS and CDR2 is YDEGEE. V was pared by 3 bases and J by 1 base, with 13 bases between. The CDR3 is 15 amino acids. Here the CDR3 DNA reads TGTGCCAGCAGCTCCGACACGACAGGGAACACTGAAGCTTTCTTT. Protein: CASSSDTTGNTEAFF.

This clonotype was recorded at least ten times. The rearrangement joins TRBV14 to TRBJ1-1, with D tentatively TRBD1 (5 bases). The ends were cut back, 4 bases at V and 6 bases at J, with 9 bases in the middle. Germline V gene data show CDR1 as SGHDN and CDR2 as FVKESK. This CDR3 comprises 12 residues. CDR3 nucleotides: TGTGCCAGCAGCCCAGGGATCCCTGAAGCTTTCTTT. Translation: CASSPGIPEAFF.

This clonotype has at least ten counts. The rearrangement links TRBV4-1 to TRBJ2-1, with D hard to call. The CDR3 covers 12 residues. V gave up 4 bases and J gave up 5 bases, with 6 bases separating them. The germline gives CDR1 MGHRA, CDR2 YSYEKL. The CDR3 DNA sequence: TGCGCCAGCAGCCCGAATCACAATGAGCAGTTCTTC. Amino acid sequence: CASSPNHNEQFF.

This clonotype appeared many times. This chain connects TRBV10-3 to TRBJ1-1, with 12 bases that match TRBD1. CDR3 size: 15 residues. The trim removed 6 bases at V and 1 base at J, leaving 3 bases unmatched. Germline V gives CDR1 ENHRY, CDR2 SYGVKD. CDR3 DNA: TGTGCCATCAGGGGGACAGGGGGCCAGAACACTGAAGCTTTCTTT. It translates to CAIRGTGGQNTEAFF.

The gene calls are TRBV7-2 and TRBJ2-7; D remains ambiguous. The ends were cut back, 2 bases at V and 2 bases at J, with 10 bases in the middle. The length of the CDR3 is 14 residues. Germline V gene sequence: CDR1 SGHTA, CDR2 FQGNSA. CDR3 DNA: TGTGCCAGCAGCTTATTAACACGCGCCTACGAGCAGTACTTC. Its translation is CASSLLTRAYEQYF.